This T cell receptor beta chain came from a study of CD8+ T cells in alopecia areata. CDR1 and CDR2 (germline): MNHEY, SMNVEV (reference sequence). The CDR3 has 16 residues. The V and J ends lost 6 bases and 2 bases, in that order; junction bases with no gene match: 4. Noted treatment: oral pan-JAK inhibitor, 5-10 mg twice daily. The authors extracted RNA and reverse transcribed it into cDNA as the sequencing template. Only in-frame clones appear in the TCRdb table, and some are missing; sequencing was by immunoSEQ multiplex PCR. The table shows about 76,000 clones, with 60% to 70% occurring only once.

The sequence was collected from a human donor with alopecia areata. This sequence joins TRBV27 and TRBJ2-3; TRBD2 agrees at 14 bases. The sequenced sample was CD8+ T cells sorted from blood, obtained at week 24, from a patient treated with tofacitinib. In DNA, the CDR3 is TGTGCCAGCAGCGGACTAGCGGGGGGAGTCACAGATACGCAGTATTTT. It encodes CASSGLAGGVTDTQYF.